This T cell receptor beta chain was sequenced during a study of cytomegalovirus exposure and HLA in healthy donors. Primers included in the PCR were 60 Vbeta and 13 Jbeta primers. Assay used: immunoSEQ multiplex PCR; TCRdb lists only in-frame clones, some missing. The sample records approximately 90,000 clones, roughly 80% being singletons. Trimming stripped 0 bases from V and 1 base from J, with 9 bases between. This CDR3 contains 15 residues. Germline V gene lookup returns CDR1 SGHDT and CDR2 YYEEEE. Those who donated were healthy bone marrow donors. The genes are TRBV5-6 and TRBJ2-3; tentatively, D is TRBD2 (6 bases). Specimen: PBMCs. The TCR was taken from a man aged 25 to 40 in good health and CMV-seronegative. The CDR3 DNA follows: TGTGCCAGCAGCTTGGAACTAGCTGGCACAGATACGCAGTATTTT. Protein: CASSLELAGTDTQYF.